Shown below are 23 T cell receptor beta chains from a single sample sequenced in a study of T cell responses to AZD1222 COVID-19 vaccine. Generated by immunoSEQ multiplex PCR, the TCRdb table keeps only in-frame clones and is missing some. The sample carries about 130,000 clones, 92% recorded once. The sequenced sample was peripheral blood, obtained 28 days after the second AZD1222 dose. The receptor set was obtained from an adult who received the AZD1222 COVID-19 vaccine.

This clone was seen only once. The CDR3, as DNA: TGTGCCAGCAGTGAAAGAGCGGGAGCGGGGAACGAGCAGTACTTC. Encoded protein: CASSERAGAGNEQYF. The J gene is TRBJ2-7, the V gene TRBV25-1; 8 bases agree with TRBD2. The CDR3 is made up of 15 amino acids. Germline V CDR1 and CDR2: MGHDK, SYGVNS. V shed 2 bases and J 5 bases; nucleotides not matched to a gene: 8.

This clone appeared a single time. The J gene is TRBJ1-5, the V gene TRBV6-2 or TRBV6-3; weak D call: TRBD1 (5 bases). The CDR3 length is 13 residues. Deletions cut 4 bases from V and 5 bases from J, with 9 bases between. Germline values: CDR1 MNHEY, CDR2 SVGEGT. The CDR3 is CASSSDSHQPQHF. For the CDR3, the DNA is TGTGCCAGCAGTTCCGACAGTCATCAGCCCCAGCATTTT.

The chain is built from TRBV5-1 and TRBJ1-1, with D hard to call. The CDR3 length is 15 residues. Germline V gene lookup returns CDR1 SGHRS and CDR2 YFSETQ. V gave up 0 bases and J gave up 1 base, with 10 bases separating them. DNA for the CDR3: TGCGCCAGCAGCTTGGTCGGGAACCCGAACACTGAAGCTTTCTTT. Protein product: CASSLVGNPNTEAFF.

The chain uses TRBV12-3 or TRBV12-4 and TRBJ2-7; D is unresolved. CDR3 length: 12 residues. Trimming pared 0 bases from V and 2 bases from J, leaving 2 bases between. As DNA, the CDR3 is TGTGCCAGCAGTTTAGCAGCCTACGAGCAGTACTTC. It encodes CASSLAAYEQYF.

This clone was detected once. The chain links TRBV9 to TRBJ2-7, with 9 bases fitting TRBD1. The CDR3 consists of 14 residues. Germline lookup yields CDR1 SGDLS and CDR2 YYNGEE. After removal of 3 bases from V and 5 bases from J, the junction contained 6 bases not matched to a gene. DNA for the CDR3: TGTGCCAGCAGCGCAGTGGGACAGGGACACGAGCAGTACTTC. It translates to CASSAVGQGHEQYF.

The V gene is TRBV29-1, the J gene TRBJ1-5; 9 bases map to TRBD1. The V gene end was trimmed by 7 bases and the J gene end by 5 bases; junction bases not matched to a gene: 6. Germline V gene sequence: CDR1 SQVTM, CDR2 ANQGSEA. The CDR3 length is 13 residues. CDR3 coding DNA: TGCAGCGCGACAGGGACAGGGTATCAGCCCCAGCATTTT. This sequence encodes CSATGTGYQPQHF.

The chain recombines TRBV9 with TRBJ1-1, with a possible D match to TRBD1 (6 bases). The germline CDR1 and CDR2 sequences are SGDLS and YYNGEE. CDR3 size: 15 residues. Trimming removed 3 bases from V and 3 bases from J, with 15 bases in between. CDR3 loop: CASSAGGSRDTEAFF. The CDR3 nucleotides are TGTGCCAGCAGCGCCGGGGGCTCAAGGGACACTGAAGCTTTCTTT.

This clone was found a few times. The chain joins TRBV4-3 to TRBJ2-2, with D possibly matching TRBD1 (5 bases). The CDR3 spans 14 residues. Trimming shortened V by 3 bases and J by 2 bases, and 7 bases separated the two germline ends. Germline V gene data show CDR1 as LGHNA and CDR2 as YSLEER. The CDR3 is CASSHTGNTGELFF. As DNA, the CDR3 is TGCGCCAGCAGCCATACAGGAAACACCGGGGAGCTGTTTTTT.

This clone was picked up many times. The rearrangement joins TRBV15 to TRBJ1-5; D remains unclear. Germline V CDR1 and CDR2: LNHNV, YYDKDF (reference sequence). The V end lost 4 bases, the J end lost 0 bases, and 16 bases lay between the germline ends. CDR3 length equals 17 residues. The CDR3 region has the DNA TGTGCCACCAGCATAACATGGCCGGCGAATAGCAATCAGCCCCAGCATTTT. Its protein is CATSITWPANSNQPQHF.

This clone has just one count. V gene TRBV7-7 combines with J gene TRBJ2-2, with 11 bases lining up with TRBD2. The junction had 5 bases not matched to a gene; V was cut back by 2 bases and J by 0 bases. CDR3 size: 18 residues. In germline, CDR1 is SSHAT, CDR2 FNYEAQ (reference sequence). The CDR3 DNA follows: TGTGCCAGCAGCTTACCGACTAGCGGGATTCCGAACACCGGGGAGCTGTTTTTT. Encoded protein: CASSLPTSGIPNTGELFF.

Remarks on this clone: At one boundary the junction diverges from the germline segment, which might be a read error. The CDR3 sequence: CAISESGTSGRATLF. The CDR3, as DNA: TGTGCCATCAGTGAGTCGGGGACTAGCGGGAGGGCAACGCTCTTC. The rearrangement links TRBV10-3 to TRBJ2-1, with 16 bases identical to TRBD2. CDR1 is ENHRY, CDR2 SYGVKD, per germline. The CDR3 sequence is 15 residues long.

The chain uses TRBV14 and TRBJ1-1, with D uncertain. V was pared by 0 bases and J by 5 bases, with 10 bases between. This CDR3 comprises 14 residues. Germline V gene data show CDR1 as SGHDN and CDR2 as FVKESK. CDR3 coding DNA: TGTGCCAGCAGCCAAGATTGGCGAGGGACTGAAGCTTTCTTT. It is translated as CASSQDWRGTEAFF.

This chain joins TRBV15 and TRBJ1-5, with TRBD1 as a possible D gene (6 bases). With 3 bases removed from V and 3 bases from J, the gap between germline ends came to 15 bases. Germline V CDR1 and CDR2: LNHNV, YYDKDF (reference sequence). The length of the CDR3 is 16 residues. The CDR3 nucleotides are TGTGCCACCAGCAGTTCGACGGGGGCGTTCAATCAGCCCCAGCATTTT. Translating it yields CATSSSTGAFNQPQHF. Filled out from reference TRBV15 and TRBJ1-5, the complete variable domain reads DAMVIQNPRYQVTQFGKPVTLSCSQTLNHNVMYWYQQKSSQAPKLLFHYYDKDFNNEADTPDNFQSRRPNTSFCFLDIRSPGLGDTAMYLCATSSSTGAFNQPQHFGDGTRLSIL.

The DNA of the CDR3 is TGCGCCAGCAGCCAATACTTCAGACAGGGGTACAATGAGCAGTTCTTC. Its protein is CASSQYFRQGYNEQFF. V usage is TRBV4-1 and J usage is TRBJ2-1, with 8 positions matching TRBD1. V gave up 2 bases and J gave up 4 bases; unmatched junction bases: 7. Germline lookup yields CDR1 MGHRA and CDR2 YSYEKL. This CDR3 is 16 amino acids long.

The CDR3 nucleotides read TGTGCCAGCAGCTTAACAAGGGACAGGGTGACTGAAGCTTTCTTT. Amino acids: CASSLTRDRVTEAFF. The J gene is TRBJ1-1, the V gene TRBV7-3; 9 bases are shared with TRBD1. Germline V gene data show CDR1 as SGHTA and CDR2 as FQGTGA. There are 15 residues in the CDR3. The junction had 4 bases not matched to a gene; V was cut back by 0 bases and J by 5 bases.

CDR3 DNA: TGTGCCAGCAGCTTCCCCAAAGGACTGCCGAACACTGAAGCTTTCTTT. Protein product: CASSFPKGLPNTEAFF. V and J are TRBV7-8 and TRBJ1-1; D ambiguous. This CDR3 has 16 residues. With 3 bases removed from V and 1 base from J, the gap between germline ends came to 15 bases. Germline V gives CDR1 SGHVS, CDR2 FQNEAQ.

This chain joins TRBV28 and TRBJ1-4; D gene ambiguous. Germline lookup yields CDR1 MDHEN and CDR2 SYDVKM. Trimming removed 5 bases from V and 3 bases from J, with 13 bases in between. The CDR3 runs to 15 residues. The CDR3 nucleotides read TGTGCCAGCAGTCCGATTGGAGCCGCTAATGAAAAACTGTTTTTT. It encodes CASSPIGAANEKLFF.

The chain uses TRBV5-1 and TRBJ2-7, with a tentative D call TRBD2 (5 bases). V gave up 6 bases and J gave up 7 bases, with 17 bases separating them. Looked up from germline, CDR1 is SGHRS and CDR2 is YFSETQ. The CDR3 extends over 13 amino acids. This CDR3 is CASNRAEVGEQYF. In DNA, the CDR3 is TGCGCCAGCAATAGAGCGGAAGTGGGAGAGCAGTACTTC. The entire variable domain, with the rest obtained from reference TRBV5-1 and TRBJ2-7, is as follows: KAGVTQTPRYLIKTRGQQVTLSCSPISGHRSVSWYQQTPGQGLQFLFEYFSETQRNKGNFPGRFSGRQFSNSRSEMNVSTLELGDSALYLCASNRAEVGEQYFGPGTRLTVT.

The V call is TRBV28, the J call TRBJ2-1; tentatively, D is TRBD1 or TRBD2 (5 bases each). V was trimmed by 7 bases and J by 2 bases, leaving 21 bases between them. This CDR3 contains 17 residues. Germline loops: CDR1 MDHEN, CDR2 SYDVKM. Here the CDR3 reads CASTPSFGLGAYNEQFF. CDR3 DNA sequence: TGTGCCAGCACCCCCTCCTTCGGGTTGGGGGCCTACAATGAGCAGTTCTTC.

V gene TRBV7-9 combines with J gene TRBJ1-5, with a tentative D call TRBD1 (6 bases). Deletions cut 1 base from V and 1 base from J, with 11 bases between. CDR3 length: 16 amino acids. Germline V gene data show CDR1 as SEHNR and CDR2 as FQNEAQ (reference sequence). The CDR3 protein is CASSLGGGRSNQPQHF. CDR3 nucleotide sequence: TGTGCCAGCAGCTTAGGAGGGGGACGGAGCAATCAGCCCCAGCATTTT.

The gene calls are TRBV19 and TRBJ2-1, with 15 bases aligning to TRBD2. Germline loops: CDR1 LNHDA, CDR2 SQIVND (reference sequence). This CDR3 comprises 19 residues. V was clipped by 3 bases and J by 7 bases; unmatched bases: 13. CDR3 in DNA: TGTGCCAGTAGTATTGGGGGCATCGACGGACTAGCGGGAGGGAATGAGCAGTTCTTC. Its translation: CASSIGGIDGLAGGNEQFF.

The genes are TRBV28 and TRBJ1-1; possibly TRBD1 for D (5 bases). Trimming left V 6 bases short and J 4 bases short, with 15 bases between. CDR3 length equals 14 residues. Germline-derived CDR1 and CDR2 are MDHEN and SYDVKM. For the CDR3, the DNA is TGTGCCAGCAGGGGGGGAAGGGGCCTCACTGAAGCTTTCTTT. It encodes CASRGGRGLTEAFF.

V gene TRBV7-2 combines with J gene TRBJ1-1; the match to TRBD1 covers 9 bases. The CDR3 covers 15 residues. After removal of 4 bases from V and 10 bases from J, the junction contained 13 bases not matched to a gene. The germline gives CDR1 SGHTA, CDR2 FQGNSA. Written as DNA, the CDR3 is TGTGCCAGCAGCTCCCGGGACAGGGAACGGGCGAGAGCTTTCTTT. Translating gives CASSSRDRERARAFF.